This TCR beta chain was recovered during a study of tumor-infiltrating lymphocytes in primary liver carcinoma (dated by TCRdb to the late 2010s). About the investigation overall: Of the five patients, three men and two women aged 30 to 69 years, four had hepatocellular carcinoma and one had combined HCC and intrahepatic cholangiocarcinoma. The five patients had tumors staged T1-T3 N0M0, with maximum diameters ranging from roughly 4.2 to 11 cm. Samples yielded roughly 3.65 to 7.5 million productive TCRbeta reads; read depth did not differ significantly between tissue types. Across five regions of each liver tumor, along with adjacent normal tissue and blood, the study brought together TCRbeta repertoire sequencing, expression microarrays and whole-exome sequencing. TCRbeta repertoire sequencing covered about 35 specimens from 5 patients: around 25 tumor regions, 5 adjacent noncancerous liver tissues and 5 peripheral blood samples. Technical replicate repertoires showed high reproducibility, with mean shared-clone rates around 0.91 and correlation coefficients above 0.95.

TCRbeta-specific cDNA was reverse-transcribed from roughly 500 ng total RNA using a constant-region primer and ProtoScript II reverse transcriptase. Three nested multiplex PCR rounds, following a slightly modified ARM-PCR procedure, were used to build the TCRbeta libraries. Each of the first two PCR rounds ran for roughly 9 cycles using multiplex TRBV1-TRBV30 forward primers together with a Cbeta reverse primer. Sample barcodes and Illumina adapters were added in a final 25-cycle PCR using Deep VentR polymerase. Before sequencing, amplicons of 200-500 bp were purified from gel using a QIAquick gel extraction kit. The TCRbeta amplicons were sequenced with 250-bp paired-end reads on an Illumina HiSeq 2500. The source study handled its data this way. Trimmomatic v0.33 was used to quality-trim the reads, and FLASH v1.2.11 was used to merge paired reads so that full CDR3 sequences could be recovered. MiGEC v1.2.1b assigned V, D and J germline segments to the rearranged TCRbeta sequences. Clonotype statistics, along with Shannon-Wiener diversity indices, were calculated using VDJtools v1.0.0. To cut down on sampling bias, every analysis after diversity analysis relied on just the 250 most abundant clonotypes from each sample. TCRdb reprocessed the public reads (quality trimming at Q25 with fastp, clone calling with MiXCR) and kept in-frame beta chains. Rows are combined by CDR3 protein, so each entry shows the most common genes and DNA. The V and J calls and clone size are TCRdb's, not the authors'. In this sample the table shows just under 95,000 distinct CDR3 sequences, 68% of which occur a single time. The leading ten clones occupy 27% of the sample.

What the study reported, not specific to this receptor: A significantly larger repertoire fraction was made up by the top 250 clones in tumors than in blood (p = 0.039). Because only the TCR beta chain was sequenced and unpaired alpha chains were not captured, true repertoire diversity is likely underestimated. Bulk unsorted samples precluded comparing CD4+ and CD8+ T cell repertoires. Only five patients were included in the study, and the authors note that the findings should be validated in a larger study. Pairs of tumor regions showed greater repertoire overlap (mean about 36%) than tumor-adjacent pairs (about 17%) or tumor-blood pairs (approximately 14%), which is consistent with antigen-driven expansion.

Points on this clonotype: The specificity of this receptor is unknown. Base-call qualities are not available, and no considerably larger clone is one nucleotide away.

Without any cell sorting, total RNA and DNA were co-extracted from about 21-30 mg of bulk tissue using the AllPrep DNA/RNA mini kit. Surgical resection was performed in China between 2015 and 2016 on four or five patients with histopathologically diagnosed primary liver carcinoma. Patients had chronic HBV infection and were treatment-naive at sampling. Fresh tumor and adjacent tissue pieces were bisected; one half was stored in RNAlater at -80°C, the other sent for histology. CDR1 and CDR2 (SGHAT, FQDESV) derive from the germline V gene (reference sequence). From the cysteine up to the phenylalanine, the CDR3 has a length of 19 residues. Left in the record is the CDR3 DNA by itself, 57 bases read in frame from the first base. Deletion took 5 bases off V and 1 base off J, with a span of 26 bases between the germline ends.

The source is a middle-aged man with primary liver carcinoma and hepatitis B virus infection. Input material: tumor-adjacent normal liver tissue. The chain is assembled from TRBV11-1 and TRBJ2-5; TRBD2 is a possible D gene, resting on 5 matching bases. The base sequence is TGTGCCAGCAGCCCGCCCCTGGAGGTCGGGAAGGGCTTCCAAGAGACCCAGTACTTC. Translation gives CASSPPLEVGKGFQETQYF.